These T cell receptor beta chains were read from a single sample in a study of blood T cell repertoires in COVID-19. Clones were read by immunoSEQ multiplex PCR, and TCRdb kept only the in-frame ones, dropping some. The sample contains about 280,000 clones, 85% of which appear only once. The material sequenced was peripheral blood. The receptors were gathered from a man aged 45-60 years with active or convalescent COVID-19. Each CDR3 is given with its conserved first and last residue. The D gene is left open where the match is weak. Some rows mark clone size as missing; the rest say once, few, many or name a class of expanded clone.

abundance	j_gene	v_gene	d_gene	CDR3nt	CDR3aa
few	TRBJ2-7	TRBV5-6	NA	TGTGCCAGCAGCTTGGGTCCTTCTGAGCAGTACTTC	CASSLGPSEQYF
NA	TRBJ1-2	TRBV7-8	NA	TGTGCCAGCAGCTTAGAAGAAGGGGCCGGCTATGGCTACACCTTC	CASSLEEGAGYGYTF
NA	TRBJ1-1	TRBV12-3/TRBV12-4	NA	TGTGCCAGCAGTTTAAGGCAGGGGACTGAAGCTTTCTTT	CASSLRQGTEAFF
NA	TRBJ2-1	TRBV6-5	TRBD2	TGTGCCAGCAGAGGACTAGCGGGAACTGAGCAGTTCTTC	CASRGLAGTEQFF
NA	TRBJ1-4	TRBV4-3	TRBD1	TGCGCCAGCAGCCGGACAGGGCGTAATGAAAAACTGTTTTTT	CASSRTGRNEKLFF
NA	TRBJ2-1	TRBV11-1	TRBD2	TGTGCCAGCAGCTTAGCGGGAGGGCCTGTATACGAGCAGTTCTTC	CASSLAGGPVYEQFF
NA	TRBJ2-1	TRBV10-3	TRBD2	TGTGCCATCACCAGAGCGGGAGCGGACTACAATGAGCAGTTCTTC	CAITRAGADYNEQFF
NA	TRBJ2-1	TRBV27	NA	TGTGCCAGCAGATCCACCAGGGGAATGTCCTACAATGAGCAGTTCTTC	CASRSTRGMSYNEQFF
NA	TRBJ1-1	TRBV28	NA	TGTGCCAGCAGTTTATTGACACAGTCTTACACTGAAGCTTTCTTT	CASSLLTQSYTEAFF
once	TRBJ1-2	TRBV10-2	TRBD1	TGCGCCAGCCGTCCGACCGGGACAGGGGGCTCGGGCTATGGCTACACCTTC	CASRPTGTGGSGYGYTF
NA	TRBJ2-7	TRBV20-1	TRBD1	TGCAGTGGCGGGACAGGGTACGAGCAGTACTTC	CSGGTGYEQYF
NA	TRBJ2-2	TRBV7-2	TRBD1	TGTGCCAGCAGCCAACGACAGGGGGCTGCCGGGGAGCTGTTTTTT	CASSQRQGAAGELFF
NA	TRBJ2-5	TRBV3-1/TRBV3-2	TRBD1	TGTGCCAGCAGCCAAGATCCAGGGGGCAGGGAGACCCAGTACTTC	CASSQDPGGRETQYF
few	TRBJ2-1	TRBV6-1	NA	TGTGCCAGCAGTGGCAATCTGGGGGCTTGGAGCTCCTACAATGAGCAGTTCTTC	CASSGNLGAWSSYNEQFF
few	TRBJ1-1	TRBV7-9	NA	TGTGCCAGCAGCGCTCAGGGGAGCGACACTGAAGCTTTCTTT	CASSAQGSDTEAFF
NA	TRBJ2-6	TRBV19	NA	TGTGCCAGTATGAACAACCCCGGGGCCAACGTCCTGACTTTC	CASMNNPGANVLTF
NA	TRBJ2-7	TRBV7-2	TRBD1	TGTGCCAGCAGCTTAAGGGGACAGGGGCGGCGGGAGAGCTACGAGCAGTACTTC	CASSLRGQGRRESYEQYF
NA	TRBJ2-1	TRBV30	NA	TGTGCCTGGAGTGTAAATCTCGCGAATGAGCAGTTCTTC	CAWSVNLANEQFF
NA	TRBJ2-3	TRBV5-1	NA	TGCGCCAGCAAGGGGACAATACGTCCGACAGATACGCAGTATTTT	CASKGTIRPTDTQYF
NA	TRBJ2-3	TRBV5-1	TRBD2	TGCGCCAGCAGCCTGGGACTAGCGGGATATACAGATACGCAGTATTTT	CASSLGLAGYTDTQYF
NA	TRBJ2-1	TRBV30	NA	TGTGCCTGGAGTGTGGGTAGCGGTGAGCAGTTCTTC	CAWSVGSGEQFF
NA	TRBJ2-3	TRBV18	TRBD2	TGTGCCAGCTCACCTAGCGGGGCAGATACGCAGTATTTT	CASSPSGADTQYF
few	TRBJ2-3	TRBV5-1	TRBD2	TGCGCCAGCTCTAGCGGGAGTCAAGATACGCAGTATTTT	CASSSGSQDTQYF
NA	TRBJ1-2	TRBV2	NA	TGTGCCAGCAGTGGGCAGGGATATGGCTACACCTTC	CASSGQGYGYTF
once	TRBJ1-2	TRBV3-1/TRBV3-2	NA	TGTGCCAGCAGCCTAACAGGAGATGATGGCTACACCTTC	CASSLTGDDGYTF
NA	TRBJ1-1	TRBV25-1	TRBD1	TGTGCCAGCAGCCTCGGGACAGTGAACACTGAAGCTTTCTTT	CASSLGTVNTEAFF
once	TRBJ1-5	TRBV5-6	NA	TGTGCCAGCAGCTTAACAGGGCTCAGCAATCAGCCCCAGCATTTT	CASSLTGLSNQPQHF
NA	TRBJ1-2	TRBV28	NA	TGTGCCAGCAGCGTGACAAAAGGTACTGGCTACACCTTC	CASSVTKGTGYTF
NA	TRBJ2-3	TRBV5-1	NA	TGCGCCAGCAGCTTGGACCAGGAAGCTACGCAGTATTTT	CASSLDQEATQYF
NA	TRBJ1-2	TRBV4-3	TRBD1	TGCGCCAGCAGCCAAACCAGGACAGGAAGTAACTATGGCTACACCTTC	CASSQTRTGSNYGYTF
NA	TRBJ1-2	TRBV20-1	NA	TGCAGTGCTAGTTATTCGGATCGGGGGATCTATGGCTACACCTTC	CSASYSDRGIYGYTF
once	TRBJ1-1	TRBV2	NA	TGTGCCAGCGCCAGGGTGGTGAACACTGAAGCTTTCTTT	CASARVVNTEAFF
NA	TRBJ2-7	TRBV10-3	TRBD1	TGTGCCATCAGCCCCGGGACAGGGCGTGAGCAGTACTTC	CAISPGTGREQYF
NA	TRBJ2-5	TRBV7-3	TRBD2	TGTGCCAGCAGCTTAAAACTAGCGGGAATCGAGACCCAGTACTTC	CASSLKLAGIETQYF
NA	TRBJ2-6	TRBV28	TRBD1	TGTGCCAGCAGCTCCCCCGGGACAGGAAGAACTGGGGCCAACGTCCTGACTTTC	CASSSPGTGRTGANVLTF
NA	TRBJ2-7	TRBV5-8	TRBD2	TGTGCCAGCAGTAACCTCCTCTCACTAGCGGGTCGGGGCGAGCAGTACTTC	CASSNLLSLAGRGEQYF
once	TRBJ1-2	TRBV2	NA	TGTGCCAGCAGTGAAAGGGGAATCTATGGCTACACCTTC	CASSERGIYGYTF
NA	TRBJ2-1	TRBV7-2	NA	TGTGCCAGCAGCTTAATGGAGGTCTCCTACAATGAGCAGTTCTTC	CASSLMEVSYNEQFF
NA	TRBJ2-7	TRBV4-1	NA	TGCGCCAGCAGACTCGTCGGGGGATCTAAGGACGAGCAGTACTTC	CASRLVGGSKDEQYF
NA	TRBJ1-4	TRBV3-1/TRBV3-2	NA	TGTGCCAGCAACCCAAGCGGGGGTTTGGAAAAACTGTTTTTT	CASNPSGGLEKLFF
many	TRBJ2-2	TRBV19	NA	TGTGCCAGTACCTGGGGGGGGCGCAGCACCGGGGAGCTGTTTTTT	CASTWGGRSTGELFF
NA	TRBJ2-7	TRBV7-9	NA	TGTGCCATCCGTAGCGGAACCTACGAGCAGTACTTC	CAIRSGTYEQYF
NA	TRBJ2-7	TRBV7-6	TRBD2	TGTGCCAGCAGCTCCGGGGCGGGAGGGTTAACCTACGAGCAGTACTTC	CASSSGAGGLTYEQYF
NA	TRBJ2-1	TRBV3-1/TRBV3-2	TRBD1	TGTGCCAGCAGCCGAGGGACAGCTAACAATGAGCAGTTCTTC	CASSRGTANNEQFF
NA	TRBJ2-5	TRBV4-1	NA	TGCGCCAGCAGCCAAACTAGTATGGAGACCCAGTACTTC	CASSQTSMETQYF
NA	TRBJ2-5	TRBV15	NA	TGTGCCACCAGCAGAGGCCTAGGGGGTGAGACCCAGTACTTC	CATSRGLGGETQYF